The 18 T cell receptor beta chains in this list originate from one sample, sequenced in a study of T cell responses to AZD1222 COVID-19 vaccine. Method: immunoSEQ multiplex PCR; TCRdb's copy keeps in-frame clones and lacks some. The table records some 170,000 clones, 75% to 90% of them present only once. The sequencing here drew on peripheral blood, taken 28 days after the second dose of the MenACWY control vaccine. These receptors all stem from an adult who received the MenACWY meningococcal vaccine as a control.

The chain is built from TRBV15 and TRBJ2-5; D is unresolved. CDR1 and CDR2 (germline): LNHNV, YYDKDF (reference sequence). CDR3 length equals 12 residues. Trimming removed 0 bases from V and 4 bases from J, with 3 bases in between. Here the CDR3 reads CATSRDRETQYF. For the CDR3, the DNA is TGTGCCACCAGCAGAGATAGAGAGACCCAGTACTTC.

A single count supports this clone. This chain joins TRBV11-2 and TRBJ2-5; TRBD1 agrees at 7 bases. This CDR3 comprises 14 residues. V lost 6 bases and J lost 1; bases outside the gene matches: 5. The germline V gene encodes CDR1 SGHAT and CDR2 FQNNGV. The CDR3 DNA reads TGTGCCAGCAGACGAGGGGGCCTCCAAGAGACCCAGTACTTC. Encoded protein: CASRRGGLQETQYF.

This chain joins TRBV2 and TRBJ2-1; D assignment may be TRBD1 or TRBD2 (5 bases each). V lost 7 bases and J 6 bases, leaving 16 bases between the germline ends. CDR3 size: 14 residues. CDR1 is SNHLY and CDR2 is FYNNEI in the germline V gene. DNA for the CDR3: TGTGCCAGCAACCGGGACCAAAAGATCAATGAGCAGTTCTTC. This sequence encodes CASNRDQKINEQFF.

This clone has only one observation. The chain recombines TRBV24-1 with TRBJ2-7; 8 nucleotides agree with TRBD1. In germline, CDR1 is KGHDR, CDR2 SFDVKD. CDR3 length: 15 amino acids. The V segment lost 4 bases and the J segment 0 bases; nucleotides outside the gene matches: 4. Written as DNA, the CDR3 is TGTGCCACCAGTGACCCGGGACAGGCCTCCTACGAGCAGTACTTC. It translates to CATSDPGQASYEQYF.

The rearrangement joins TRBV28 to TRBJ1-1; D remains ambiguous. Germline assignment: CDR1 MDHEN and CDR2 SYDVKM. This CDR3 is 16 amino acids long. V shed 7 bases and J shed 2 bases, with 20 bases lying between them. The CDR3 DNA reads as TGTGCCAGCACACCCCGCGCCTTTCGATTAAACACTGAAGCTTTCTTT. It encodes CASTPRAFRLNTEAFF.

A few counts support this clone. CDR3 amino acids: CASSLEGPGELFF. The CDR3 DNA follows: TGTGCCAGCAGCTTAGAGGGGCCCGGGGAGCTGTTTTTT. The J gene is TRBJ2-2, the V gene TRBV7-9; tentatively, D is TRBD1 (5 bases). Trimming stripped 1 base from V and 6 bases from J, with 6 bases between. Germline CDR1 SEHNR, CDR2 FQNEAQ (reference sequence). The CDR3 runs 13 residues. The entire variable domain, with the rest obtained from reference TRBV7-9 and TRBJ2-2, is as follows: DTGVSQNPRHKITKRGQNVTFRCDPISEHNRLYWYRQTLGQGPEFLTYFQNEAQLEKSRLLSDRFSAERPKGSFSTLEIQRTEQGDSAMYLCASSLEGPGELFFGEGSRLTVL.

The V gene is TRBV19, the J gene TRBJ1-2; D not certain. This CDR3 has 15 amino acids. V was cut by 4 bases and J by 0 bases, with 12 bases left in between. Germline loops: CDR1 LNHDA, CDR2 SQIVND (reference sequence). The DNA for the CDR3 is TGTGCCAGTAGTACAAAGACAACTGCTAACTATGGCTACACCTTC. Translating gives CASSTKTTANYGYTF.

The J gene is TRBJ1-6, the V gene TRBV28; 11 bases fit TRBD1. Trimming at V came to 6 bases and at J to 9 bases, leaving 10 bases not matched to a gene. Germline V gene lookup returns CDR1 MDHEN and CDR2 SYDVKM. CDR3 size: 16 residues. DNA of the CDR3: TGTGCCAGCAGAGTCCTTCGGGGACAGGGGGGTTCACCCCTCCACTTT. Protein: CASRVLRGQGGSPLHF.

The V call is TRBV28, the J call TRBJ2-7; D not certain. The CDR3 totals 12 residues. V lost 7 bases and J 1 base, leaving 8 bases between the germline ends. The germline gives CDR1 MDHEN, CDR2 SYDVKM. This CDR3 is CASNLQSYEQYF. DNA of the CDR3: TGTGCCAGCAACTTACAGTCCTACGAGCAGTACTTC.

The rearrangement uses TRBV7-6 and TRBJ2-1, with D tentatively TRBD1 (5 bases). The CDR3 covers 11 residues. Trimming stripped 5 bases from V and 9 bases from J, with 8 bases between. Per germline, CDR1 SGHVS and CDR2 FNYEAQ. CDR3 sequence (DNA): TGTGCCAGCAGCAGTAGGGGTGAGCAGTTCTTC. Its translation: CASSSRGEQFF.

This chain connects TRBV3-1 (or the pseudogene TRBV3-2) to TRBJ1-6, with TRBD1 matching over 9 bases. CDR3 size: 16 residues. V lost 5 bases, J lost 10 bases, and 12 bases stayed unmatched. Germline CDR1 and CDR2: LGHDT and YNNKEL (reference sequence). The CDR3 DNA sequence: TGTGCCAGCAGCACCCGAAACAGGGGGCAATGGTCACCCCTCCACTTT. This translates into CASSTRNRGQWSPLHF.

The chain carries TRBV27 and TRBJ1-1; TRBD1 is a possible D gene (6 bases). V lost 7 bases to trimming and J lost 6 bases, with 24 bases between them. The CDR3 extends over 16 amino acids. The V gene's germline CDR1 is MNHEY and CDR2 SMNVEV (reference sequence). CDR3 amino acids: CASNHDRSLVPAEAFF. The CDR3 DNA reads TGTGCCAGCAACCACGACAGGAGCTTGGTTCCCGCTGAAGCTTTCTTT.

This chain joins TRBV19 and TRBJ1-1; D might be TRBD1 (6 bases). Per germline, CDR1 LNHDA and CDR2 SQIVND (reference sequence). The CDR3 has 14 residues. Trimming cost V 5 bases and J 6 bases, with 16 bases left between them. The CDR3: CASSFGTKFSEAFF. For the CDR3, the DNA is TGTGCCAGTAGTTTCGGGACAAAATTTTCTGAAGCTTTCTTT.

The rearrangement joins TRBV5-1 to TRBJ1-1; D possibly corresponds to TRBD1 (6 bases). V was clipped by 0 bases and J by 3 bases, with 12 bases between them. The length of the CDR3 is 15 residues. CDR1 is SGHRS and CDR2 is YFSETQ in the germline V gene. The CDR3 spells CASSLVNAGDTEAFF. The CDR3, as DNA: TGCGCCAGCAGCTTGGTGAACGCAGGGGACACTGAAGCTTTCTTT.

Only one count was recorded for this clone. The chain recombines TRBV18 with TRBJ2-7; 11 bases fit TRBD1. The CDR3 loop spans 16 amino acids. V trimming: 6 bases; J trimming: 2 bases; junction bases outside the gene matches: 9. Per germline, CDR1 KGHSH and CDR2 LQKENI. The CDR3 protein is CASSRNPDRGPYEQYF. CDR3 DNA: TGTGCCAGCTCGCGAAATCCGGACAGGGGGCCCTACGAGCAGTACTTC.

The V gene is TRBV19, the J gene TRBJ1-5, with D hard to call. Germline-derived CDR1 and CDR2 are LNHDA and SQIVND (reference sequence). The V gene lost 6 bases and the J gene lost 2 bases, with 11 bases spanning the gap. The CDR3 has 14 residues. The CDR3 nucleotides read TGTGCCAGTAGGGTCAGTGAGGGCAATCAGCCCCAGCATTTT. Translation gives CASRVSEGNQPQHF.

The CDR3 coding sequence is TGTGCCAGCGTCCTAGCGGGCTCCCCCTACGAGCAGTACTTC. This encodes CASVLAGSPYEQYF. The chain joins TRBV28 to TRBJ2-7; 8 positions agree with TRBD2. Germline loops: CDR1 MDHEN, CDR2 SYDVKM. The V segment lost 8 bases and the J segment 2 bases; nucleotides outside the gene matches: 8. The CDR3 totals 14 residues.

The chain links TRBV4-3 to TRBJ2-3; 8 nucleotides line up with TRBD2. CDR1 and CDR2 from the germline V gene are LGHNA and YSLEER. The CDR3 contains 16 residues. V lost 0 bases and J lost 4; bases outside the gene matches: 6. CDR3 region: CASSQESGRAADTQYF. The CDR3 nucleotides read TGCGCCAGCAGCCAAGAATCCGGGAGGGCCGCAGATACGCAGTATTTT.